A selection of T cell receptor beta chains follows, all from one sample in a study of blood T cell repertoires in COVID-19. Measured with immunoSEQ multiplex PCR; TCRdb has only the in-frame clones, and not every one. Of 100,000 or so clones listed, 81% are singletons. Sequences were obtained from peripheral blood. The receptors originated from an older man with acute or convalescent COVID-19. The CDR3 runs from the conserved cysteine through the conserved F or W. Fields, in order: J gene, D gene, clone size, V gene, CDR3 DNA, CDR3 protein. D genes are given only for firm matches. Clone size is shown for a subset of rows, as once, few, many or a class of expanded clone.

J gene: TRBJ2-5; D gene: TRBD2; clone size: -; V gene: TRBV18; CDR3 DNA: TGTGCCAGCTCACCACTTGGGCTAGCGGGAGGGCCCAAGGAGACCCAGTACTTC; CDR3 protein: CASSPLGLAGGPKETQYF
J gene: TRBJ2-1; D gene: -; clone size: once; V gene: TRBV7-9; CDR3 DNA: TGTGCCAGCAGCTTAGGGTTGGGCTATGAGCAGTTCTTC; CDR3 protein: CASSLGLGYEQFF
J gene: TRBJ2-7; D gene: TRBD2; clone size: few; V gene: TRBV28; CDR3 DNA: TGTGCCAGCATTCGGGGGAGGGAAGGGGAGGACGAGCAGTACTTC; CDR3 protein: CASIRGREGEDEQYF
J gene: TRBJ2-3; D gene: -; clone size: -; V gene: TRBV27; CDR3 DNA: TGTGCCAGCAGTTTATCTACTACCCCTAGCACAGATACGCAGTATTTT; CDR3 protein: CASSLSTTPSTDTQYF
J gene: TRBJ2-7; D gene: TRBD1; clone size: -; V gene: TRBV4-1; CDR3 DNA: TGCGCCAGCACCCCGGACAGGGACTCCTACGAGCAGTACTTC; CDR3 protein: CASTPDRDSYEQYF
J gene: TRBJ1-2; D gene: TRBD1; clone size: -; V gene: TRBV28; CDR3 DNA: TGTGCCAGCAGGACACGGACAGGCGCTAACTATGGCTACACCTTC; CDR3 protein: CASRTRTGANYGYTF
J gene: TRBJ2-1; D gene: TRBD2; clone size: -; V gene: TRBV9; CDR3 DNA: TGTGCCAGCAGCGTAGTGGGAGGGATTAGATCTAACAATGAGCAGTTCTTC; CDR3 protein: CASSVVGGIRSNNEQFF
J gene: TRBJ1-1; D gene: -; clone size: -; V gene: TRBV6-5; CDR3 DNA: TGTGCCAGCACGGCAGGGGCCTCGAACACTGAAGCTTTCTTT; CDR3 protein: CASTAGASNTEAFF
J gene: TRBJ2-5; D gene: -; clone size: -; V gene: TRBV9; CDR3 DNA: TGTGCCAGCAGCGTAGGCGGTAGCGGCGAGACCCAGTACTTC; CDR3 protein: CASSVGGSGETQYF
J gene: TRBJ1-4; D gene: TRBD1; clone size: -; V gene: TRBV30; CDR3 DNA: TGTGCCTGGAGTGCGAAAGGGGGCTCGAATGAAAAACTGTTTTTT; CDR3 protein: CAWSAKGGSNEKLFF
J gene: TRBJ2-4; D gene: -; clone size: -; V gene: TRBV6-1; CDR3 DNA: TGTGCCAGCAGTGATGGACAGAGGAACATTCAGTACTTC; CDR3 protein: CASSDGQRNIQYF
J gene: TRBJ2-1; D gene: -; clone size: -; V gene: TRBV5-1; CDR3 DNA: TGCGCCAGCAGTATGATGATTAGCGGCGATGAGCAGTTCTTC; CDR3 protein: CASSMMISGDEQFF
J gene: TRBJ2-7; D gene: TRBD2; clone size: -; V gene: TRBV5-1; CDR3 DNA: TGCGCCAGCAGTTCTAGCGGGCCCGGCTACGAGCAGTACTTC; CDR3 protein: CASSSSGPGYEQYF
J gene: TRBJ1-2; D gene: -; clone size: -; V gene: TRBV19; CDR3 DNA: TGTGCCAGTAGTATAGTCAGCGCGGGGTACCGATATGGCTACACCTTC; CDR3 protein: CASSIVSAGYRYGYTF
J gene: TRBJ2-1; D gene: TRBD1; clone size: -; V gene: TRBV18; CDR3 DNA: TGTGCCAGCTCAGACAATTTACAGGGGAATGAGCAGTTCTTC; CDR3 protein: CASSDNLQGNEQFF
J gene: TRBJ2-3; D gene: -; clone size: -; V gene: TRBV9; CDR3 DNA: TGTGCCAGCAGCGTAGAGGGGGGGTTGAGCACAGATACGCAGTATTTT; CDR3 protein: CASSVEGGLSTDTQYF
J gene: TRBJ2-7; D gene: -; clone size: once; V gene: TRBV2; CDR3 DNA: TGTGCCACCTGGTTAGGTCCCGGGACACCAACCTACGAGCAGTACTTC; CDR3 protein: CATWLGPGTPTYEQYF
J gene: TRBJ1-1; D gene: -; clone size: -; V gene: TRBV5-4; CDR3 DNA: TGTGCCAGCAGCTCCGGACAACTCAACACTGAAGCTTTCTTT; CDR3 protein: CASSSGQLNTEAFF
J gene: TRBJ2-1; D gene: -; clone size: -; V gene: TRBV5-4; CDR3 DNA: TGTGCCAGCAGCGCCACGGTTAGCTCCTACAATGAGCAGTTCTTC; CDR3 protein: CASSATVSSYNEQFF
J gene: TRBJ1-1; D gene: -; clone size: once; V gene: TRBV7-9; CDR3 DNA: TGTGCCAGCAGCTTAGAGCTGAACACTGAAGCTTTCTTT; CDR3 protein: CASSLELNTEAFF
J gene: TRBJ1-2; D gene: -; clone size: -; V gene: TRBV28; CDR3 DNA: TGTGCCAGCAGGGAGACAAGGGGGACCGGGTATGGCTACACCTTC; CDR3 protein: CASRETRGTGYGYTF
J gene: TRBJ2-1; D gene: -; clone size: -; V gene: TRBV7-3; CDR3 DNA: TGTGCCAGCAGCTTAGTTCGCGCGAGCTCCTACAATGAGCAGTTCTTC; CDR3 protein: CASSLVRASSYNEQFF